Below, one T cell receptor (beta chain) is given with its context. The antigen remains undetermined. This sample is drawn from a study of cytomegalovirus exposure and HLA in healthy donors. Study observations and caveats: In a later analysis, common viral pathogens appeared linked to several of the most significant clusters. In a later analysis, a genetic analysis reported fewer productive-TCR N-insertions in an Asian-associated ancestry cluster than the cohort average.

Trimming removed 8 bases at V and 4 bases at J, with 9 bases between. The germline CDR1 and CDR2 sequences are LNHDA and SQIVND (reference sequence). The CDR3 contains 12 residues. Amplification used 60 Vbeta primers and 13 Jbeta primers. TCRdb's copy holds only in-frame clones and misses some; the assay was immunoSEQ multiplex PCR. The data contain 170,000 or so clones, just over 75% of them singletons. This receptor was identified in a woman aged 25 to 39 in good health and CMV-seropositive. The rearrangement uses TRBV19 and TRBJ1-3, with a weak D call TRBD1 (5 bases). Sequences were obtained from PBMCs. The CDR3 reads CASHYRGNTIYF. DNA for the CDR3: TGTGCCAGTCATTACAGGGGAAACACCATATATTTT.